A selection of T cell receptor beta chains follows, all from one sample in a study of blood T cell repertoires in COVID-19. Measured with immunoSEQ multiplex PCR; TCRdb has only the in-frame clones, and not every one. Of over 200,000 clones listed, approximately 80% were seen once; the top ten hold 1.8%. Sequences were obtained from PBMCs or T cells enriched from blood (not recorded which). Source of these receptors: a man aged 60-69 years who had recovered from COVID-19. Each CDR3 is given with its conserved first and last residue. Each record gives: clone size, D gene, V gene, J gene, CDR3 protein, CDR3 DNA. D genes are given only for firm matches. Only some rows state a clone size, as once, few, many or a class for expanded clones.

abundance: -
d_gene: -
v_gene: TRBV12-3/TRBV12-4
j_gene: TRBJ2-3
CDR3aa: CASSHQTVDTQYF
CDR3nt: TGTGCCAGCAGTCACCAGACAGTTGATACGCAGTATTTT

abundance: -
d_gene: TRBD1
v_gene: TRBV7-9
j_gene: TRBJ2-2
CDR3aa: CASSRGQGPNTGELFF
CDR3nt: TGTGCCAGCAGCCGTGGACAGGGACCCAACACCGGGGAGCTGTTTTTT

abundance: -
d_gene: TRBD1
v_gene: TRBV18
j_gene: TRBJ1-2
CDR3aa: CASSPSTGEPYGYTF
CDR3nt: TGTGCCAGCTCGCCCTCGACAGGGGAACCCTATGGCTACACCTTC

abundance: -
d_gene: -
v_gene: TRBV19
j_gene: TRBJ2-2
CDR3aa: CASSIIGSLAGELFF
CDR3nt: TGTGCCAGTAGTATAATAGGGAGTCTCGCCGGGGAGCTGTTTTTT

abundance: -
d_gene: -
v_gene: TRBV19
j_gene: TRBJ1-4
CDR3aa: CASRTTGLEKLFF
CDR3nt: TGTGCCAGTAGAACGACAGGACTTGAAAAACTGTTTTTT

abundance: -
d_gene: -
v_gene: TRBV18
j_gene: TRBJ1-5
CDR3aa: CASSPSPQGEESNQPQHF
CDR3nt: TGTGCCAGCTCCCCTTCCCCCCAGGGTGAGGAGAGCAATCAGCCCCAGCATTTT

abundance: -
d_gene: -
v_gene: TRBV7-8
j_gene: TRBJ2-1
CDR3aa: CASSSLTGIYYNEQFF
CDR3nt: TGTGCCAGCAGCTCGTTAACAGGGATTTACTACAATGAGCAGTTCTTC

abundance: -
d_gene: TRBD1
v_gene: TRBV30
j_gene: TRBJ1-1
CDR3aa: CAWAGQFKAFF
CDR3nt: TGTGCCTGGGCGGGACAGTTTAAAGCTTTCTTT

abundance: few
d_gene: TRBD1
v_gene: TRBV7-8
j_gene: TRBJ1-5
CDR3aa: CASSTGQGRVNQPQHF
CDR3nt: TGTGCCAGCAGCACCGGACAGGGGAGGGTAAATCAGCCCCAGCATTTT

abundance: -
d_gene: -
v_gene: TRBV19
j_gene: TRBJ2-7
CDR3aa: CASRRVPSSYEQYF
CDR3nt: TGTGCCAGTAGGCGGGTCCCTAGCTCCTACGAGCAGTACTTC

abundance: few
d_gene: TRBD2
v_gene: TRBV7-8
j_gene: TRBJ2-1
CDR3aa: CASSLTGGGSYNEQFF
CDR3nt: TGTGCCAGCAGCTTAACCGGGGGGGGATCCTACAATGAGCAGTTCTTC

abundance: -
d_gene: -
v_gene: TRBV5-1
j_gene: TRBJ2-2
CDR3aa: CASSPGSNTGELFF
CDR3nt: TGCGCCAGCAGCCCGGGTTCGAACACCGGGGAGCTGTTTTTT

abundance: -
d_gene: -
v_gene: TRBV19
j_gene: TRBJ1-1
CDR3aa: CASSIVASLNTEAFF
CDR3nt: TGTGCCAGTAGTATCGTTGCGAGCTTGAACACTGAAGCTTTCTTT